One and the same sample provided the 26 T cell receptor beta chains below, sequenced in a study of shared clonotypes between healthy human individuals. Method: immunoSEQ multiplex PCR; TCRdb's copy keeps in-frame clones and lacks some. Among around 2.5 million clones listed, roughly 93% were seen once. The source material was naive CD4+ T cells from PBMCs. The subset was: CD45RA+ positively selected. The receptors derive from a man between 18 and 35 years old in good health. Some clones in this sample may be carry-over from other donors' samples.

The CDR3 nucleotides read TGCGCCAGCAGCTTTTACACGGGACAGGGATACGAGCAGTACTTC. Amino acid sequence: CASSFYTGQGYEQYF. The chain recombines TRBV5-1 with TRBJ2-7; TRBD1 agrees at 9 bases. Germline V gene data show CDR1 as SGHRS and CDR2 as YFSETQ. This CDR3 spans 15 amino acids. The V and J ends lost 2 bases and 4 bases, in that order; junction bases with no gene match: 7.

Only a few counts were recorded for this clone. The sample has other DNA sequences that encode this CDR3 too. This rearrangement joins TRBV7-3 to TRBJ1-1, with D perhaps TRBD1 (6 bases). Germline-derived CDR1 and CDR2 are SGHTA and FQGTGA. The CDR3 length is 13 residues. Trimming shortened V by 5 bases and J by 2 bases, and 9 bases separated the two germline ends. Here the CDR3 reads CASSQQGNTEAFF. The CDR3, as DNA: TGTGCCAGCAGCCAACAGGGAAACACTGAAGCTTTCTTT.

This clone was detected once. The chain uses TRBV6-1 and TRBJ2-3; 9 bases match TRBD2. Germline lookup yields CDR1 MNHNS and CDR2 SASEGT. The trim removed 1 base at V and 0 bases at J, leaving 8 bases unmatched. The CDR3 loop spans 18 amino acids. The CDR3 nucleotides are TGTGCCAGCAGTGAAGGGCAGGGACTAGCAGACAGCACAGATACGCAGTATTTT. Residues: CASSEGQGLADSTDTQYF.

This clone was seen once. The chain couples TRBV15 to TRBJ2-5, with 8 nucleotides matching TRBD2. J lost 2 bases, V lost 5 bases, and 16 bases had no gene match. The germline CDR1 and CDR2 sequences are LNHNV and YYDKDF (reference sequence). This CDR3 region has 18 residues. CDR3 residues: CATSSLGVAGRGQETQYF. The CDR3 nucleotides are TGTGCCACCAGCTCTCTGGGAGTAGCGGGGAGAGGGCAAGAGACCCAGTACTTC.

This clone was recorded once. V and J are TRBV19 and TRBJ2-3; D is uncertain. This CDR3 comprises 15 residues. Trimming took off 3 bases at V and 0 bases at J, with 10 bases between the two ends. Per the germline V gene, CDR1 is LNHDA and CDR2 is SQIVND (reference sequence). CDR3 amino acids: CASSIVGRSTDTQYF. The CDR3 nucleotides are TGTGCCAGTAGTATTGTAGGTAGAAGCACAGATACGCAGTATTTT. Supplemented by reference TRBV19 and TRBJ2-3, the full variable domain reads DGGITQSPKYLFRKEGQNVTLSCEQNLNHDAMYWYRQDPGQGLRLIYYSQIVNDFQKGDIAEGYSVSREKKESFPLTVTSAQKNPTAFYLCASSIVGRSTDTQYFGPGTRLTVL.

CDR3 nucleotide sequence: TGTGCCAGCAGCCTTCCCCTGTCGAACACCGGGGAGCTGTTTTTT. It translates to CASSLPLSNTGELFF. The rearrangement uses TRBV28 and TRBJ2-2; no clear D gene. Germline V CDR1 and CDR2: MDHEN, SYDVKM. The CDR3 has 15 residues. V shed 6 bases and J shed 0 bases, with 11 bases lying between them.

This rearrangement joins TRBV5-4 to TRBJ1-6; D not resolved. Germline CDR1 reads SGHNT; CDR2 reads YYREEE (reference sequence). The CDR3 contains 12 residues. The V end was cut by 2 bases, the J end by 6 bases, with 3 bases between. CDR3 sequence (DNA): TGTGCCAGCAGCTTTTCTAATTCACCCCTCCACTTT. It yields the protein CASSFSNSPLHF.

The chain couples TRBV6-6 to TRBJ1-1; D possibly corresponds to TRBD1 (5 bases). Trimming stripped 3 bases from V and 6 bases from J, with 11 bases between. CDR1 is MNHNY and CDR2 is SVGAGI in the germline V gene (reference sequence). This CDR3 spans 13 amino acids. The CDR3 sequence: CASSYWRDAEAFF. The CDR3 coding sequence is TGTGCCAGCAGTTATTGGAGGGACGCTGAAGCTTTCTTT.

The V gene is TRBV7-2, the J gene TRBJ1-5, with unresolved D. Between the trimmed V and J ends, which lost 1 base and 7 bases, there was a span of 14 bases. The CDR3 is made up of 15 amino acids. CDR1 SGHTA and CDR2 FQGNSA come from the germline V gene. The CDR3 nucleotides are TGTGCCAGCAGCTTAGTCTCCGACGCTGGGCAGCCCCAGCATTTT. It is translated as CASSLVSDAGQPQHF.

The chain's CDR3 is CASSFTSLGTQYF. The CDR3 DNA reads as TGTGCCAGCAGCTTTACCAGCCTTGGGACCCAGTACTTC. The V and J genes are TRBV7-2 and TRBJ2-5; D gene uncertain. Trimming removed 3 bases at V and 7 bases at J, with 12 bases between. CDR3 length: 13 residues. CDR1 and CDR2 from the germline V gene are SGHTA and FQGNSA.

This chain links TRBV6-5 with TRBJ1-1, with 9 bases identical to TRBD1. Germline CDR1 and CDR2: MNHEY and SVGAGI. The CDR3 is 15 residues long. V was clipped by 5 bases and J by 7 bases; unmatched bases: 11. As DNA, the CDR3 is TGTGCCAGCAGTCGGGACAGGGAAAATGATGGTGAAGCTTTCTTT. Translation gives CASSRDRENDGEAFF.

Here the CDR3 DNA reads TGCGCCAGCAGCTGGGGGACTAGCGGGAGTGAGACCCAGTACTTC. Its translation: CASSWGTSGSETQYF. This chain links TRBV5-1 with TRBJ2-5; 14 nucleotides align to TRBD2. V trimming: 3 bases; J trimming: 5 bases; junction bases outside the gene matches: 3. Germline lookup yields CDR1 SGHRS and CDR2 YFSETQ. The CDR3 contains 15 residues.

The chain is built from TRBV28 and TRBJ1-3, with D perhaps matching TRBD1 (6 bases). Germline values: CDR1 MDHEN, CDR2 SYDVKM. V lost 4 bases, J lost 1 base, and 11 bases lay in between. The CDR3 sequence is 15 residues long. The CDR3, as DNA: TGTGCCAGCAGTTATGTACAGGGATCTGGAAACACCATATATTTT. This codes for CASSYVQGSGNTIYF.

There are a few counts of this clone. The CDR3 nucleotides read TGTGCCAGCAGCCAGGGACAGCCGGAGACTGAAGCTTTCTTT. Its protein is CASSQGQPETEAFF. The chain has TRBV11-3 and TRBJ1-1; 7 nucleotides line up with TRBD1. The germline V gene encodes CDR1 SGHNT and CDR2 YENEEA. The trim removed 5 bases at V and 5 bases at J, leaving 8 bases unmatched. This CDR3 comprises 14 residues.

The chain joins TRBV21-1 to TRBJ2-7; TRBD1 is the table's D call, not checked against the DNA. TRBV21-1 is noted as a pseudogene. The CDR3 has 14 amino acids. DNA for the CDR3: TGTGCCAGCAGCACACAAGAATCCACCCACGAGCAGTACTTC. This gives the protein CASSTQESTHEQYF.

The V and J genes are TRBV11-2 and TRBJ2-3, with 10 nucleotides matching TRBD1. The CDR3 runs 14 residues. Germline V lookup: CDR1 SGHAT, CDR2 FQNNGV. V shed 8 bases, J shed 6 bases, and the junction held 8 bases outside the gene matches. This chain's CDR3 is CASAGTGARDTQYF. The CDR3 coding sequence is TGTGCCAGCGCCGGGACAGGGGCCCGGGATACGCAGTATTTT.

The chain is built from TRBV6-1 and TRBJ1-1; D gene unclear. CDR3 length: 13 amino acids. Germline assignment: CDR1 MNHNS and CDR2 SASEGT. V was shortened by 11 bases and J by 0 bases, with 13 bases between the two germline ends. The CDR3 DNA reads as TGTGCCGCCGTCGCGGGCTTGAACACTGAAGCTTTCTTT. Protein: CAAVAGLNTEAFF.

The rearrangement uses TRBV19 and TRBJ1-4; TRBD1 matches 8 bases. Germline V gene data show CDR1 as LNHDA and CDR2 as SQIVND (reference sequence). The ends lost 9 bases at V and 8 bases at J; junction bases unmatched: 11. The CDR3 has 14 residues. The CDR3 is CASNLGQGGEKLFF. The CDR3 DNA follows: TGTGCCAGCAACCTTGGACAGGGAGGAGAAAAACTGTTTTTT.

V usage is TRBV9 and J usage is TRBJ2-5; 8 nucleotides agree with TRBD2. The CDR3 length is 17 residues. Germline values: CDR1 SGDLS, CDR2 YYNGEE. V shed 4 bases, J shed 1 base, and the junction held 12 bases outside the gene matches. The CDR3 here is CASSPRGIAGTQETQYF. The CDR3, as DNA: TGTGCCAGCAGCCCGAGAGGAATAGCGGGGACCCAAGAGACCCAGTACTTC.

Concerning this clone itself: The sample holds other DNA sequences that translate to the same CDR3. V is TRBV5-1 and J is TRBJ2-5; D is tentatively TRBD1 or TRBD2 (5 bases each). The CDR3 covers 13 residues. The V gene lost 0 bases and the J gene lost 5 bases, with 8 bases spanning the gap. CDR1 is SGHRS and CDR2 is YFSETQ in the germline V gene. Written as DNA, the CDR3 is TGCGCCAGCAGCTTGGAGGGACGCGAGACCCAGTACTTC. It yields the protein CASSLEGRETQYF.

The rearrangement links TRBV6-6 to TRBJ2-2; TRBD1 matches at 9 bases. This CDR3 contains 15 residues. Germline V gives CDR1 MNHNY, CDR2 SVGAGI (reference sequence). V dropped 6 bases and J dropped 3; count of bases not matched to a gene: 5. The DNA of the CDR3 is TGTGCCAGCAGCCTGGGACAGGGCTACACCGGGGAGCTGTTTTTT. Its protein product is CASSLGQGYTGELFF.

The chain uses TRBV10-3 and TRBJ2-5; 7 nucleotides agree with TRBD2. After removal of 2 bases from V and 3 bases from J, the junction contained 9 bases not matched to a gene. Germline CDR1 ENHRY, CDR2 SYGVKD. The CDR3 sequence is 16 residues long. The CDR3 DNA is TGTGCCATCAGTGAGCAGCTAGCGGACTCAGAAGAGACCCAGTACTTC. It codes for CAISEQLADSEETQYF.

CDR3 DNA sequence: TGTGCCAGCAGCATAATCGGCGCCGGGACTAGCGGCTACAATGAGCAGTTCTTC. This encodes CASSIIGAGTSGYNEQFF. The chain uses TRBV7-9 and TRBJ2-1; 11 bases line up with TRBD2. Germline V gene data show CDR1 as SEHNR and CDR2 as FQNEAQ (reference sequence). With 5 bases clipped from V and 3 bases from J, the junction kept 12 bases outside the gene matches. This CDR3 is built from 18 residues.

Worth noting for this clone: Other DNA sequences in the same sample also yield this CDR3. V usage is TRBV6-6 and J usage is TRBJ2-5, with unresolved D. Deletions cut 0 bases from V and 5 bases from J, with 4 bases between. Germline CDR1 and CDR2: MNHNY and SVGAGI (reference sequence). The CDR3 spans 12 residues. The CDR3 sequence is CASSYSVETQYF. The CDR3 bases are TGTGCCAGCAGTTACTCGGTTGAGACCCAGTACTTC.

The rearrangement uses TRBV29-1 and TRBJ2-2; TRBD1 agrees at 9 bases. Germline V gene data show CDR1 as SQVTM and CDR2 as ANQGSEA. Germline trimming cut 6 bases from V and 8 bases from J; bases unmatched to any gene: 16. The CDR3 loop spans 16 amino acids. For the CDR3, the DNA is TGCAGCGTCGCGCGTCCGGGACAGGGTATCGGTGGGGAGCTGTTTTTT. Translating gives CSVARPGQGIGGELFF.

The V gene is TRBV5-1, the J gene TRBJ2-3; D may correspond to TRBD1 or TRBD2 (6 bases each). V was pared by 0 bases and J by 4 bases, with 12 bases between. Germline V gene lookup returns CDR1 SGHRS and CDR2 YFSETQ. The CDR3 spans 15 residues. The CDR3 spells CASSLGGARSDTQYF. CDR3 in DNA: TGCGCCAGCAGCTTGGGGGGGGCGCGATCAGATACGCAGTATTTT. Supplemented by reference TRBV5-1 and TRBJ2-3, the full variable domain reads KAGVTQTPRYLIKTRGQQVTLSCSPISGHRSVSWYQQTPGQGLQFLFEYFSETQRNKGNFPGRFSGRQFSNSRSEMNVSTLELGDSALYLCASSLGGARSDTQYFGPGTRLTVL.